This record covers a single T cell receptor beta chain. RNA totalling roughly 0.45 to 1 ug underwent reverse transcription with random hexamers. An immunoSEQ multiplex PCR generated amplified TCR beta CDR3 products spanning 54 Vbeta and 13 Jbeta. Using its own MiXCR run on the immunoSEQ multiplex PCR reads, TCRdb lists one record per CDR3 protein. The table shows approximately 180,000 distinct CDR3 sequences, with roughly 94% occurring only once. The junction had 8 bases not matched to a gene; V was cut back by 2 bases and J by 4 bases. This CDR3 spans 15 amino acids. CDR1 and CDR2 (germline): SEHNR, FQNEAQ (reference sequence). This sample is drawn from a study of CD8 T cells in Susac syndrome. Negative magnetic isolation gave CD8+ and CD4+ cells; FACS enriched CD8+ TEMRA.

Material for sequencing was CD4+ T cells from PBMCs. V and J are TRBV7-9 and TRBJ2-7; 7 bases match TRBD2. This clonotype originated in a human donor with Susac syndrome. CDR3 DNA sequence: TGTGCCAGCAGCTTATGGGTTACCGGGAGGTACGAGCAGTACTTC. Amino acids: CASSLWVTGRYEQYF.